A selection of T cell receptor beta chains follows, all from one sample in a study of Ad26.COV2.S vaccination and SARS-CoV-2 variants. Clones were read by immunoSEQ multiplex PCR, and TCRdb kept only the in-frame ones, dropping some. The data show about 350,000 clones, 88% seen once. The sample in question was peripheral blood, obtained in a trial of Ad26.COV2.S vaccine versus placebo. Receptor source: a person between 18 and 60 years old who received the Ad26.COV2.S COVID-19 vaccine or a placebo. Both conserved end residues are part of each CDR3. A D gene is named only where the DNA matches it firmly. Some rows have no size entry. The others give once, few or many, or a class for an expanded clone.

TRBD1,TRBJ2-1,TRBV7-2,once,CASSRDRSYNEQFF,TGTGCCAGCAGTCGGGACAGATCTTACAATGAGCAGTTCTTC
TRBD2,TRBJ2-7,TRBV6-5,.,CASRREAGGLHEQYF,TGTGCCAGCAGGCGCGAAGCGGGGGGCTTACACGAGCAGTACTTC
.,TRBJ2-3,TRBV2,.,CASSEALWDQKSTDTQYF,TGTGCCAGCAGTGAAGCCCTTTGGGACCAGAAGAGCACAGATACGCAGTATTTT
TRBD2,TRBJ2-1,TRBV30,.,CAWSKRPGLAGGGSYNEQFF,TGTGCCTGGTCAAAACGACCGGGACTAGCGGGAGGAGGCTCCTACAATGAGCAGTTCTTC
.,TRBJ2-1,TRBV11-3,.,CASSADYSYNEQFF,TGTGCCAGCAGCGCGGACTATTCCTACAATGAGCAGTTCTTC
.,TRBJ2-5,TRBV19,.,CASSSRTERFTRRETQYF,TGTGCCAGTAGTTCAAGGACCGAACGCTTCACCCGGAGAGAGACCCAGTACTTC
TRBD2,TRBJ2-1,TRBV7-9,.,CASTSATSGSISVDEQFF,TGTGCCAGCACTTCCGCGACTAGCGGGAGTATCTCGGTGGATGAGCAGTTCTTC
.,TRBJ2-7,TRBV23-1,.,CASSHQGESGEQYF,TGCGCCAGCAGTCACCAGGGCGAGAGTGGCGAGCAGTACTTC
TRBD2,TRBJ2-3,TRBV9,.,CASSVAGTSDTQYF,TGTGCCAGCAGCGTAGCCGGGACTAGCGATACGCAGTATTTT
TRBD1,TRBJ2-7,TRBV29-1,once,CSVGQDRVPPYEQYF,TGCAGCGTTGGTCAGGACAGGGTCCCTCCCTACGAGCAGTACTTC
.,TRBJ1-6,TRBV6-5,.,CASRQGSNSPLHF,TGTGCCAGCCGTCAGGGTTCTAATTCACCCCTCCACTTT
TRBD2,TRBJ2-7,TRBV7-2,.,CASSDTLAGGSYEQYF,TGTGCCAGCAGCGACACCCTAGCGGGGGGCTCCTACGAGCAGTACTTC
.,TRBJ1-1,TRBV9,.,CASSVEELNTEAFF,TGTGCCAGCAGCGTAGAGGAGCTGAACACTGAAGCTTTCTTT
TRBD2,TRBJ2-1,TRBV27,once,CASVLSAGVGNEQFF,TGTGCCAGCGTCCTCTCAGCGGGGGTAGGCAATGAGCAGTTCTTC
.,TRBJ1-1,TRBV3-1/TRBV3-2,.,CASSQGATGQAFF,TGTGCCAGCAGCCAAGGGGCCACAGGCCAAGCTTTCTTT
TRBD1,TRBJ2-2,TRBV28,.,CASSPNRGRGTGELFF,TGTGCCAGCAGTCCCAACAGGGGGCGCGGCACCGGGGAGCTGTTTTTT
.,TRBJ2-5,TRBV7-3,.,CASSLTGQLGETQYF,TGTGCCAGCAGCTTAACGGGGCAGTTAGGGGAGACCCAGTACTTC
.,TRBJ2-5,TRBV6-2/TRBV6-3,.,CASSYSMVLETQYF,TGTGCCAGCAGTTATTCGATGGTTTTAGAGACCCAGTACTTC
TRBD1,TRBJ1-6,TRBV28,.,CASSRPRGGNNSPLHF,TGTGCCAGCAGCCGCCCCAGGGGGGGAAACAATTCACCCCTCCACTTT
TRBD1,TRBJ2-7,TRBV5-4,few,CASSHPRDRGDYEQYF,TGTGCCAGCAGCCACCCAAGGGACAGGGGCGACTACGAGCAGTACTTC
.,TRBJ2-2,TRBV5-1,few,CASSSTSITGELFF,TGCGCCAGCAGCTCGACAAGCATTACCGGGGAGCTGTTTTTT
TRBD2,TRBJ2-3,TRBV4-1,.,CASSPRGAGITDTQYF,TGCGCCAGCAGCCCCCGGGGAGCGGGGATCACAGATACGCAGTATTTT